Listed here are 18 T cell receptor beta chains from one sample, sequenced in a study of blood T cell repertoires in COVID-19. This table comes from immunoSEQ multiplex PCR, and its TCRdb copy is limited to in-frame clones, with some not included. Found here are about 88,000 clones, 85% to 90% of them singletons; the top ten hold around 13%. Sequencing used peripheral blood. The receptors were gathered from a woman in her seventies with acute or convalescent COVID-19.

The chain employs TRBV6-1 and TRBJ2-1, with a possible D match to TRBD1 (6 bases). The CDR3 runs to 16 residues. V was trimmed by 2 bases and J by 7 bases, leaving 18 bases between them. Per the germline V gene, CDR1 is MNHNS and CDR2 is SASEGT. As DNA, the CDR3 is TGTGCCAGCAGTGAAACCAGGGGTTTCGGATCAAATGAGCAGTTCTTC. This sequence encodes CASSETRGFGSNEQFF.

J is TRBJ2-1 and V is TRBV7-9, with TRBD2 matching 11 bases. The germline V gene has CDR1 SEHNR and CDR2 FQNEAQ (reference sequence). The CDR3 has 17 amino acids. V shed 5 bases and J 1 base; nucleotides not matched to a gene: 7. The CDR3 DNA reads TGTGCCAGCAGCACCCTACTAGCGGGAGTTTCCTACAATGAGCAGTTCTTC. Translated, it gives CASSTLLAGVSYNEQFF.

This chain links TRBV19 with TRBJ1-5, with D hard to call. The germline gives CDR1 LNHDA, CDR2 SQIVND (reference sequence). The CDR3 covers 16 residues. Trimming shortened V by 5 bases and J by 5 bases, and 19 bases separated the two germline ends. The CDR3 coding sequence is TGTGCCAGTAGTTGGGGTAAGTTGTGGGAGGATCAGCCCCAGCATTTT. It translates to CASSWGKLWEDQPQHF.

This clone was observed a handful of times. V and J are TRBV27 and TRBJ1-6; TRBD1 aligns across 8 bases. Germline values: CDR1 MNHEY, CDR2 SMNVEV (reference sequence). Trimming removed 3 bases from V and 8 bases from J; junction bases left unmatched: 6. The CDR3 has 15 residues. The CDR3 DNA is TGTGCCAGCAGTTTTTCAGGGGGCTTGGATTCACCCCTCCACTTT. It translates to CASSFSGGLDSPLHF.

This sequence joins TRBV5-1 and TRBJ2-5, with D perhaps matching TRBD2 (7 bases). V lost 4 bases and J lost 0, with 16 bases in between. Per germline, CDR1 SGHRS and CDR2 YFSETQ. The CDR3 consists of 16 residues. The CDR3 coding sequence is TGCGCCAGCAGCCCTCTAGGGGGGGGCCACCAAGAGACCCAGTACTTC. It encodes CASSPLGGGHQETQYF. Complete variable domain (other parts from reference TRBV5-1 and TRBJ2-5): KAGVTQTPRYLIKTRGQQVTLSCSPISGHRSVSWYQQTPGQGLQFLFEYFSETQRNKGNFPGRFSGRQFSNSRSEMNVSTLELGDSALYLCASSPLGGGHQETQYFGPGTRLLVL.

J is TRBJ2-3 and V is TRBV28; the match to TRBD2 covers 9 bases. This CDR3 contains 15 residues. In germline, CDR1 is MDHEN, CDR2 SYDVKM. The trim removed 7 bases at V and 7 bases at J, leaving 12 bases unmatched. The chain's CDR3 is CASTRSGGGVYTQYF. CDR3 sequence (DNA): TGTGCCAGCACTCGTAGCGGGGGCGGGGTTTATACGCAGTATTTT.

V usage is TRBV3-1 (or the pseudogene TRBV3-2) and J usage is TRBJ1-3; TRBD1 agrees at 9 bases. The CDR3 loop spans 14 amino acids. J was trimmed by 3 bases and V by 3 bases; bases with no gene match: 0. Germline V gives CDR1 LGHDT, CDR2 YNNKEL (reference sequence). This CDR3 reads CASSQTGGGNTIYF. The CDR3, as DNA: TGTGCCAGCAGCCAGACAGGGGGTGGAAACACCATATATTTT.

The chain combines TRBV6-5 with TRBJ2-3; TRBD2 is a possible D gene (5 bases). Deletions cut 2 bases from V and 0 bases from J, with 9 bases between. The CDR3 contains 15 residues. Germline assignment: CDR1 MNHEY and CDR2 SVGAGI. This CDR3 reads CASSYGLGSTDTQYF. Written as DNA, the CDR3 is TGTGCCAGCAGTTACGGACTGGGGAGCACAGATACGCAGTATTTT.

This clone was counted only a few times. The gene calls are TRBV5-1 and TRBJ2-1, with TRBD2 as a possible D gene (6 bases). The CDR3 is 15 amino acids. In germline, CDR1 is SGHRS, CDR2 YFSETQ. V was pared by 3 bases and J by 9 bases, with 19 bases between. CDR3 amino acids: CASSSGVGRIGEQFF. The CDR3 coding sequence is TGCGCCAGCAGCTCCGGGGTGGGGAGGATAGGTGAGCAGTTCTTC.

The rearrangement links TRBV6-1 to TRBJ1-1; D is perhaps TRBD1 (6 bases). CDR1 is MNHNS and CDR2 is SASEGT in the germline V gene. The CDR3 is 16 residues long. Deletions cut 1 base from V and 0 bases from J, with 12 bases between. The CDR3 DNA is TGTGCCAGCAGTGAAGTTAGAGGACAGTTGAACACTGAAGCTTTCTTT. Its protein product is CASSEVRGQLNTEAFF.

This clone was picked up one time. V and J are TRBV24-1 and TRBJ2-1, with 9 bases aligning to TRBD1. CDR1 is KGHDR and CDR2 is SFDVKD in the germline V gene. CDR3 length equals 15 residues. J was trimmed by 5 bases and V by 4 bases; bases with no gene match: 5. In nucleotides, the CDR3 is TGTGCCACCAGTGACCCCGGGACAGGGAACAATGAGCAGTTCTTC. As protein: CATSDPGTGNNEQFF.

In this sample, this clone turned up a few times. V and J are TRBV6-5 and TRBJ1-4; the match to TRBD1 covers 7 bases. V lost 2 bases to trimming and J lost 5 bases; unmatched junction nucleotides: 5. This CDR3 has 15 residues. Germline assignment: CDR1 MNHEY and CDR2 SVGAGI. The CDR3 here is CASSYGIQGNEKLFF. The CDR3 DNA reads TGTGCCAGCAGTTACGGAATACAGGGGAATGAAAAACTGTTTTTT.

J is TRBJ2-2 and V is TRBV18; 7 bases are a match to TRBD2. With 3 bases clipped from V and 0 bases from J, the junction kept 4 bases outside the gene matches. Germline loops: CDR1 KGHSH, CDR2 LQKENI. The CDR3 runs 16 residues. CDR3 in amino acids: CASSPGAGTNTGELFF. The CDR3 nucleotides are TGTGCCAGCTCACCTGGAGCGGGAACGAACACCGGGGAGCTGTTTTTT.

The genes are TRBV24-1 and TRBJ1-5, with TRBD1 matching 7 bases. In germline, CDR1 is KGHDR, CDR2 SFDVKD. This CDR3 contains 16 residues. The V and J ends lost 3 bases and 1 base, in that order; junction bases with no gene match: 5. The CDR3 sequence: CATSDTRTGSNQPQHF. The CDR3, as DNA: TGTGCCACCAGTGATACCCGGACAGGCAGCAATCAGCCCCAGCATTTT.

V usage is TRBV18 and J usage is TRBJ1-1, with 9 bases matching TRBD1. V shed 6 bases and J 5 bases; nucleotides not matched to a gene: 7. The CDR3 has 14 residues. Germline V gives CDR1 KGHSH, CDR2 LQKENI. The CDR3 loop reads CASSLQGAGTEAFF. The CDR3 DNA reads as TGTGCCAGCTCGCTACAGGGGGCTGGGACTGAAGCTTTCTTT.

The CDR3 loop is CASSQSLRQGGMTLHF. The CDR3 bases are TGTGCCAGCAGCCAATCCCTACGACAGGGAGGTATGACCCTCCACTTT. The V call is TRBV16, the J call TRBJ1-6, with 7 bases identical to TRBD1. CDR3 length: 16 residues. CDR1 and CDR2 (germline): KGHSY, FQNENV. Losses at the gene ends were 0 bases for V and 14 bases for J; bases not matched to a gene: 13.

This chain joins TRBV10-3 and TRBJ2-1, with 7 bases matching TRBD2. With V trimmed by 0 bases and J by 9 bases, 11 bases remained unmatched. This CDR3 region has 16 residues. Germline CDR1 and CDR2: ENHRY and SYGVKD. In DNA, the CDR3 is TGTGCCATCAGTGAGTCGACTAGCATTCGGGCGGGTGAGCAGTTCTTC. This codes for CAISESTSIRAGEQFF.

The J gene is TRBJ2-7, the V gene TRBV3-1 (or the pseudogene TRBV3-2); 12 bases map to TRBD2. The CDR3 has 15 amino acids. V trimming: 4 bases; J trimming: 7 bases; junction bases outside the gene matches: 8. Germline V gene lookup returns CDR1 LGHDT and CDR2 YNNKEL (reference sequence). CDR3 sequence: CASSLSRLAGEEQYV. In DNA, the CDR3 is TGTGCCAGCAGCCTTTCCCGACTAGCGGGGGAAGAGCAGTACGTC.